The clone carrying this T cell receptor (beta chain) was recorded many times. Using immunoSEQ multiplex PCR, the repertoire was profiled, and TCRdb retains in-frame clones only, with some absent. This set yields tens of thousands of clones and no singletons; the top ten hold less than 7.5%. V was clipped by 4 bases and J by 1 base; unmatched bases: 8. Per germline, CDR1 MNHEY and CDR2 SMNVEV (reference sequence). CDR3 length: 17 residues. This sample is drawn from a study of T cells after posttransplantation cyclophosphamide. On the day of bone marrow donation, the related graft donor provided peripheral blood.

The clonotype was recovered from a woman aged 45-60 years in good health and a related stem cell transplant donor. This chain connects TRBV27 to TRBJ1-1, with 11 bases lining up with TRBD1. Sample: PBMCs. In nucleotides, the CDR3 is TGTGCCAGCAGTTCGACCGGGACAGGGGGTGGGAACACTGAAGCTTTCTTT. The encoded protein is CASSSTGTGGGNTEAFF.